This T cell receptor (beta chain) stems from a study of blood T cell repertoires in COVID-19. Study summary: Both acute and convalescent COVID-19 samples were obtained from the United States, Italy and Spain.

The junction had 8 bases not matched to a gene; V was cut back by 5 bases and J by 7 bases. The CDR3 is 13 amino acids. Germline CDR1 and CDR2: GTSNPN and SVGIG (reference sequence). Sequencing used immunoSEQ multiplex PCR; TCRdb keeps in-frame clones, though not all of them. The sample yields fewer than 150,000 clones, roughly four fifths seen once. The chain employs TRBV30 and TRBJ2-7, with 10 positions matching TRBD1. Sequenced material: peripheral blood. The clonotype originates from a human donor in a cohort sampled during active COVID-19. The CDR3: CAWSRQGAGEQYF. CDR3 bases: TGTGCCTGGTCCCGACAGGGGGCGGGTGAGCAGTACTTC.